The 16 T cell receptor beta chains reported below all come from one sample, sequenced in a study of blood T cell repertoires in COVID-19. The protocol was immunoSEQ multiplex PCR, while the TCRdb copy is restricted to in-frame clones and leaves out a portion. The sample has about 140,000 clones, approximately 80% seen once. Sequencing was carried out using peripheral blood. The receptor set was obtained from a woman older than 75 with active or convalescent COVID-19.

The chain links TRBV27 to TRBJ2-7, with a weak D call TRBD1 (6 bases). Germline values: CDR1 MNHEY, CDR2 SMNVEV (reference sequence). The V gene lost 3 bases and the J gene lost 1 base, with 10 bases spanning the gap. This CDR3 comprises 14 residues. The CDR3 DNA sequence: TGTGCCAGCAGTTTTCAGGGGCGATCCTACGAGCAGTACTTC. This sequence encodes CASSFQGRSYEQYF.

This sequence joins TRBV2 and TRBJ1-1; D unresolved. CDR3 length: 13 residues. Trimming removed 7 bases at V and 1 base at J, with 10 bases between. CDR1 is SNHLY, CDR2 FYNNEI, per germline. The CDR3 region has the DNA TGTGCCAGCACCCCCAGTCGGAACACTGAAGCTTTCTTT. Its protein is CASTPSRNTEAFF.

The chain couples TRBV3-1 (or the pseudogene TRBV3-2) to TRBJ2-6, with unresolved D. The V end was cut by 1 base, the J end by 4 bases, with 5 bases between. This CDR3 is built from 14 residues. Germline values: CDR1 LGHDT, CDR2 YNNKEL (reference sequence). The CDR3 loop is CASSQGSGANVLTF. Here the CDR3 DNA reads TGTGCCAGCAGCCAAGGTTCAGGGGCCAACGTCCTGACTTTC.

In its sample, this clone was seen a few times. The V call is TRBV5-6, the J call TRBJ1-2; 8 bases agree with TRBD1. The CDR3 is 15 amino acids. Germline values: CDR1 SGHDT, CDR2 YYEEEE. Trimming at V came to 3 bases and at J to 5 bases, leaving 9 bases not matched to a gene. CDR3: CASSSVRGRVYGYTF. Written as DNA, the CDR3 is TGTGCCAGCAGCTCAGTCAGGGGGCGGGTGTATGGCTACACCTTC. Based on the CDR3 plus reference TRBV5-6 and TRBJ1-2, the full variable domain is DAGVTQSPTHLIKTRGQQVTLRCSPKSGHDTVSWYQQALGQGPQFIFQYYEEEERQRGNFPDRFSGHQFPNYSSELNVNALLLGDSALYLCASSSVRGRVYGYTFGSGTRLTVV.

The chain has TRBV5-8 and TRBJ1-2, with 9 bases identical to TRBD1. The CDR3 consists of 18 residues. With V trimmed by 2 bases and J by 3 bases, 14 bases remained unmatched. Germline loops: CDR1 SGHTS, CDR2 YDEGEE. CDR3 in DNA: TGTGCCAGCAGCTTTAGCACCACAGGGGGCTCTTACGACTATGGCTACACCTTC. Translated: CASSFSTTGGSYDYGYTF. The whole variable domain, filled in from reference TRBV5-8 and TRBJ1-2, reads EAGVTQSPTHLIKTRGQQATLRCSPISGHTSVYWYQQALGLGLQFLLWYDEGEERNRGNFPPRFSGRQFPNYSSELNVNALELEDSALYLCASSFSTTGGSYDYGYTFGSGTRLTVV.

This rearrangement joins TRBV15 to TRBJ1-4; 8 bases are shared with TRBD1. The CDR3 has 14 residues. V lost 5 bases, J lost 12 bases, and 11 bases stayed unmatched. The germline V gene has CDR1 LNHNV and CDR2 YYDKDF (reference sequence). The CDR3 is CATSRDRSFEELFF. The CDR3 DNA is TGTGCCACCAGCCGGGACAGGTCGTTTGAGGAACTGTTTTTT.

This clone has a single count. V gene TRBV19 combines with J gene TRBJ2-2; D gene unclear. The germline V gene encodes CDR1 LNHDA and CDR2 SQIVND (reference sequence). The CDR3 loop spans 14 amino acids. V lost 5 bases and J 3 bases, leaving 10 bases between the germline ends. CDR3 residues: CASSPTSHTGELFF. The CDR3 DNA follows: TGTGCCAGTAGTCCAACATCACACACCGGGGAGCTGTTTTTT.

V gene TRBV5-6 combines with J gene TRBJ2-3; TRBD1 matches at 10 bases. Germline CDR1 SGHDT, CDR2 YYEEEE. V was clipped by 3 bases and J by 5 bases; unmatched bases: 6. The CDR3 is 15 residues long. The CDR3 loop reads CASSSTGGAGDTQYF. CDR3 bases: TGTGCCAGCAGCTCGACAGGGGGCGCAGGAGATACGCAGTATTTT.

This clone was counted between two and nine times. J is TRBJ2-5 and V is TRBV21-1; whether TRBD2, the table's D call, matches the DNA was not checked. TRBV21-1 is designated a pseudogene. The CDR3 runs to 13 residues. Here the CDR3 DNA reads TGTGCCAGCGCCCCGGAGGCCGCGGGGACCCAGTACTTC. Translation gives CASAPEAAGTQYF.

This chain uses TRBV7-3 with TRBJ2-2; 7 nucleotides agree with TRBD2. V dropped 5 bases and J dropped 4; count of bases not matched to a gene: 10. The CDR3 totals 16 residues. The germline gives CDR1 SGHTA, CDR2 FQGTGA. Written as DNA, the CDR3 is TGTGCCAGCAGCCCGCCGGGGGGACGTACCACCGGGGAGCTGTTTTTT. Translation: CASSPPGGRTTGELFF.

This clone was observed many times. This chain links TRBV5-6 with TRBJ1-6; TRBD1 might be the D (6 bases). The CDR3 totals 15 residues. V shed 3 bases and J shed 6 bases, with 13 bases lying between them. Germline V gene lookup returns CDR1 SGHDT and CDR2 YYEEEE. Written as DNA, the CDR3 is TGTGCCAGCAGCTCCGGACAGCTCCCTAATTCACCCCTCCACTTT. Translating gives CASSSGQLPNSPLHF.

This rearrangement joins TRBV5-1 to TRBJ1-6; no clear D. The CDR3 spans 15 residues. Germline CDR1 is SGHRS and CDR2 is YFSETQ. V was pared by 0 bases and J by 8 bases, with 12 bases between. This CDR3 reads CASSLAQVGDSPLHF. CDR3 in DNA: TGCGCCAGCAGCTTGGCCCAGGTCGGGGATTCACCCCTCCACTTT.

The chain employs TRBV5-5 and TRBJ2-5; 10 nucleotides match TRBD2. Trimming cost V 4 bases and J 4 bases; bases outside gene matches: 7. CDR1 and CDR2 (germline): SGHKS, YYEKEE (reference sequence). The CDR3 runs to 15 residues. The CDR3 nucleotides are TGTGCCAGCAGCCCCAGCGGGGGGGCCAGAGAGACCCAGTACTTC. Translation gives CASSPSGGARETQYF.

The J gene is TRBJ2-7, the V gene TRBV6-1; D might be TRBD1 (6 bases). The length of the CDR3 is 14 residues. V was shortened by 3 bases and J by 3 bases, with 12 bases between the two germline ends. Germline values: CDR1 MNHNS, CDR2 SASEGT. The CDR3: CASSEADRNYEQYF. The CDR3, as DNA: TGTGCCAGCAGTGAGGCGGACAGAAACTACGAGCAGTACTTC.

The chain links TRBV4-1 to TRBJ2-7, with TRBD1 matching 10 bases. Germline CDR1 MGHRA, CDR2 YSYEKL. Germline trimming cut 0 bases from V and 12 bases from J; bases unmatched to any gene: 8. This CDR3 is 14 amino acids long. CDR3: CASSQEWTGGNSYF. CDR3 nucleotide sequence: TGCGCCAGCAGCCAAGAGTGGACAGGGGGTAACTCGTACTTC.

This chain uses TRBV30 with TRBJ1-6, with D uncertain. The CDR3 is made up of 15 amino acids. With 3 bases removed from V and 7 bases from J, the gap between germline ends came to 16 bases. From germline, CDR1 is GTSNPN and CDR2 SVGIG (reference sequence). The CDR3 is CAWSVPGIWNSPLHF. DNA for the CDR3: TGTGCCTGGAGCGTCCCGGGGATTTGGAATTCACCCCTCCACTTT.